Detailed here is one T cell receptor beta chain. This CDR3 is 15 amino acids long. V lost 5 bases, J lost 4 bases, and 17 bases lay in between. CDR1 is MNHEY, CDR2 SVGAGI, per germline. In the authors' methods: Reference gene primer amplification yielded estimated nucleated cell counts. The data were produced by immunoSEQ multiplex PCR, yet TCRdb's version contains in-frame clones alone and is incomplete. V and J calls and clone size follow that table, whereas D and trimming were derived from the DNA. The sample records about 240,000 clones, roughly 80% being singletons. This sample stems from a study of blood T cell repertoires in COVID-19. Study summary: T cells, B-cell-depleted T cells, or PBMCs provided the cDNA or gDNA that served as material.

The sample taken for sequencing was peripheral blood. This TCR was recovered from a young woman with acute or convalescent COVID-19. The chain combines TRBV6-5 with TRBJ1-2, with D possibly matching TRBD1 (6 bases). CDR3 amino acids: CASSHPGEGVYGYTF. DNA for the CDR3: TGTGCCAGCAGTCATCCCGGAGAGGGGGTCTATGGCTACACCTTC.